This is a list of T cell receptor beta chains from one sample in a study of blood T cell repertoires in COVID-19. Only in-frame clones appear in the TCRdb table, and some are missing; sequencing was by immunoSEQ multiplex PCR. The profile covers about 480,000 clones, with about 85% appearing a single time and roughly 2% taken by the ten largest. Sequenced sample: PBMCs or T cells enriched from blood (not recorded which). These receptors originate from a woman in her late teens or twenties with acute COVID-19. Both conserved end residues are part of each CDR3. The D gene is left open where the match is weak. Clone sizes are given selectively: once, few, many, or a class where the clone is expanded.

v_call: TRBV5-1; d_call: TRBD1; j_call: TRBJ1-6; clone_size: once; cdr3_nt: TGCGCCAGCAGCTGGCCGGGACAGGAAAATTCACCCCTCCACTTT; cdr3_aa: CASSWPGQENSPLHF
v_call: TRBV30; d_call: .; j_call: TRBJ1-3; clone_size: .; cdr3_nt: TGTGCCTGCGGCCGGAGCTCTGGAAACACCATATATTTT; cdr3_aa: CACGRSSGNTIYF
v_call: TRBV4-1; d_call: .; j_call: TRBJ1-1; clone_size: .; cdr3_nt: TGCGCCAGCAGCCAAGTAATTATGAACACTGAAGCTTTCTTT; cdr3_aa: CASSQVIMNTEAFF
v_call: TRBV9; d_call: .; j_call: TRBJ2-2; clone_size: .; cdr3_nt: TGTGCCAGCAGCGTCTCAGGGGGAGGTGGCACCGGGGAGCTGTTTTTT; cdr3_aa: CASSVSGGGGTGELFF
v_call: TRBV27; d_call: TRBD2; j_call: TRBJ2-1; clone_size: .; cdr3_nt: TGTGCCAGCAGCCTAAGCGGGAGTGGATCCTACAATGAGCAGTTCTTC; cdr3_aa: CASSLSGSGSYNEQFF
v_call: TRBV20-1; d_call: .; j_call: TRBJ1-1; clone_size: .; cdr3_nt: TGCAGTGCTAGTTTTACAGCCCTAACTAACACTGAAGCTTTCTTT; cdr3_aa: CSASFTALTNTEAFF
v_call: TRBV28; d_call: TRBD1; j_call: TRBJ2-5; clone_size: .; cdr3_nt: TGTGCCAGCAGTGAGGGACAGGGGTTGGTCCAGGAGACCCAGTACTTC; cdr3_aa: CASSEGQGLVQETQYF
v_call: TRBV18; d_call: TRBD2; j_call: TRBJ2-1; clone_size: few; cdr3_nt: TGTGCCAGCTCACCACCCTCTAGCGGCCGAGGGGAGCAGTTCTTC; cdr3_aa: CASSPPSSGRGEQFF
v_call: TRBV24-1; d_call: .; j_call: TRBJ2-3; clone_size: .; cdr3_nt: TGTGCCACCAGTGATGGGGCAGACCGCACAGATACGCAGTATTTT; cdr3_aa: CATSDGADRTDTQYF
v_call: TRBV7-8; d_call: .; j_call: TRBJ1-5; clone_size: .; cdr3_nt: TGTGCCAGCAGCCCTGGCAGGTATAGCAATCAGCCCCAGCATTTT; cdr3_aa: CASSPGRYSNQPQHF
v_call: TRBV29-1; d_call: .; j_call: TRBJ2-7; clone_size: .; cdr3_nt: TGCAGCGGGACTGTCTCCTACGAGCAGTACTTC; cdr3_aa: CSGTVSYEQYF
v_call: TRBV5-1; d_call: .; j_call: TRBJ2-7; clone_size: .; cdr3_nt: TGCGCCAGCAGCTTGGTTCATCAGGGCCTAATGGCTAACGAGCAGTACTTC; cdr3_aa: CASSLVHQGLMANEQYF
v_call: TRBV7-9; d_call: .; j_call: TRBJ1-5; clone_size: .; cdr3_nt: TGTGCCAGCAGCTTAGGTGGAGGGCAGCCCCAGCATTTT; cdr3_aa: CASSLGGGQPQHF
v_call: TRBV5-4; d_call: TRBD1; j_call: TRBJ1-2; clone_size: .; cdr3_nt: TGTGCCAGCAGCTCGGGACAGCCTTACCCCCTTGGCTACACCTTC; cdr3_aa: CASSSGQPYPLGYTF
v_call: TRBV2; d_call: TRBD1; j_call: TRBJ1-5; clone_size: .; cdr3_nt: TGTGCCAGTAAAAAAACAGGGGCGAGCAATCAGCCCCAGCATTTT; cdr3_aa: CASKKTGASNQPQHF
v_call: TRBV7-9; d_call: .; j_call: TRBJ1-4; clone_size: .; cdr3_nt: TGTGCCAGCAGCTTAACACAGGGCCGAAATGAAAAACTGTTTTTT; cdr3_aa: CASSLTQGRNEKLFF
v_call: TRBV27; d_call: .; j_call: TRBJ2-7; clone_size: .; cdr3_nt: TGTGCCAGCAGGGAGGGGGCCTCCTACGAGCAGTACTTC; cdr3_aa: CASREGASYEQYF
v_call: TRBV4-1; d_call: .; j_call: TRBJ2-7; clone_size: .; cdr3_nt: TGCGCCAGCAGCCACACAGAAGCCTACGAGCAGTACTTC; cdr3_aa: CASSHTEAYEQYF
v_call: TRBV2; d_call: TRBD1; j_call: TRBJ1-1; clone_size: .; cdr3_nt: TGTGCCAGCAGTGTACAGGGGCCGGACACTGAAGCTTTCTTT; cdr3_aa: CASSVQGPDTEAFF
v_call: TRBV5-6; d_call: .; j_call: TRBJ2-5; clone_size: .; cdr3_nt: TGTGCCAGCAGCCGGGACAACCAAGAGACCCAGTACTTC; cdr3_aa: CASSRDNQETQYF
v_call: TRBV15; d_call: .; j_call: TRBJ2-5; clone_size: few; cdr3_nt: TGTGCCACCAGCAAAGATTTGGGGGGAGTGACCCAGTACTTC; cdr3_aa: CATSKDLGGVTQYF
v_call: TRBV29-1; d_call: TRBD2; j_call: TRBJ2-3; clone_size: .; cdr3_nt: TGCAGCGTCAAGTCCCTAGCGGGGGGAATTGGGACAGATACGCAGTATTTT; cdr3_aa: CSVKSLAGGIGTDTQYF
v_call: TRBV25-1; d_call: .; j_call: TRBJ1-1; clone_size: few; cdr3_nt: TGTGCCAGCATCGGGTTTCCCTCCTGGGACACTGAAGCTTTCTTT; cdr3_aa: CASIGFPSWDTEAFF
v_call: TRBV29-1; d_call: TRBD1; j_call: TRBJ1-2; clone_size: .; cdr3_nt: TGCAGCGCGGAGACAGGGGGCTATGGCTACACCTTC; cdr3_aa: CSAETGGYGYTF
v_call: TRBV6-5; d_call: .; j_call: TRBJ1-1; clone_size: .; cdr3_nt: TGTGCCAGCAGTTACCAGACAGGTGGGGCGGACACTGAAGCTTTCTTT; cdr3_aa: CASSYQTGGADTEAFF
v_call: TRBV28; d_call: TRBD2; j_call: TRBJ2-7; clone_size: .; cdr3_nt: TGTGCCAGCAGAGCCAATATAGCGGGAGCCTCCTACGAGCAGTACTTC; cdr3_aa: CASRANIAGASYEQYF
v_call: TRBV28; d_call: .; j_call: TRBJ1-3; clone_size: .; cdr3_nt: TGTGCCAGCAGTCCGATCAAGCCCTTGGCTGGAAACACCATATATTTT; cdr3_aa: CASSPIKPLAGNTIYF
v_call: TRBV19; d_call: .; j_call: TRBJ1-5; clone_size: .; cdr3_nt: TGTGCCAGTAGTATAGCCCCAAATAGCAATCAGCCCCAGCATTTT; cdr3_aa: CASSIAPNSNQPQHF
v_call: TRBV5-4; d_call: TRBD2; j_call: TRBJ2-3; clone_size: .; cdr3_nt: TGTGCCAGCAGCTTGGAGGCGGGAGGGTACACAGATACGCAGTATTTT; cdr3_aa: CASSLEAGGYTDTQYF
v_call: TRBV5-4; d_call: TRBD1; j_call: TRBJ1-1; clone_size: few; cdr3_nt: TGTGCCAGCAACCAACCAGGGGGAACTGAAGCTTTCTTT; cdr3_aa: CASNQPGGTEAFF